This T cell receptor beta chain was sequenced for a study of control samples from healthy donors and cancer patients (dated by TCRdb to about 2020). Trimming removed 3 bases from V and 12 bases from J; the gene matches leave 8 bases unexplained. Looking up the germline V gene yields CDR1 SGHNT and CDR2 YENEEA. The CDR3, cysteine through phenylalanine, is 13 amino acids long. Just CDR3 DNA is preserved here, 39 bases in frame from base 1. Libraries were made using the immunoSEQ multiplex PCR assay. The clones in this table, taken by TCRdb from immuneACCESS, are in-frame only. Not every clone is retained; where verified, under half of the shortfall comes from an unresolved V gene, and the cause of the rest is unknown. A total of about 34,000 clones appear in this sample, more than 85% of them only once. The ten largest clones take up less than 2% of the sample. A word on this clone: Its antigen remains unidentified. The sample holds no much larger clone one base away, and base qualities are not on file.

The chain is encoded by TRBV11-3 joined to TRBJ1-1, with 9 central nucleotides matching TRBD1. The receptor's source is a woman aged 40 to 50 with lung cancer. The sample was PBMCs. The CDR3 here reads CASSFRTGVGTFF. The nucleotide sequence reads TGTGCCAGCAGCTTCAGGACAGGGGTTGGGACTTTCTTT. The full variable domain, with segments outside the CDR3 supplied by the reference TRBV11-3 and TRBJ1-1 proteins, appears as EAGVVQSPRYKIIEKKQPVAFWCNPISGHNTLYWYLQNLGQGPELLIRYENEEAVDDSQLPKDRFSAERLKGVDSTLKIQPAELGDSAVYLCASSFRTGVGTFFGQGTRLTVV.